A selection of T cell receptor beta chains follows, all from one sample in a study of response to subunit inactivated influenza vaccine. TCRdb redid the calling of the RT-PCR reads with MiXCR, one entry per CDR3 protein. The table records 500,000 or so distinct CDR3 sequences, more than 15% of them present only once. The material was CD4+ T cells sorted from PBMCs, obtained about 23 months after vaccination. The receptor set was obtained from a man between 45 and 75 years old who received an inactivated influenza vaccine. Both conserved end residues are part of each CDR3. D genes are given only for firm matches. The size entry is marked missing in some rows and otherwise reads once, few, many or a size class.

cdr3_aa cdr3_nt d_call cdr3_length v_call clone_size j_call
CASSRSSGVGDTQYF TGTGCCAGCAGCCGGTCGTCGGGCGTGGGAGATACGCAGTATTTT - 15 TRBV7-2 few TRBJ2-3
CATSRGLAGDSQETQYF TGTGCCACCAGCAGAGGACTAGCGGGAGACTCCCAAGAGACCCAGTACTTC TRBD2 17 TRBV15 - TRBJ2-5
CASTLAVGYTF TGTGCCAGCACGCTCGCCGTTGGCTACACCTTC - 11 TRBV2 many TRBJ1-2
CSALLAGTYEQYF TGCAGCGCCTTACTAGCGGGGACCTACGAGCAGTACTTC TRBD2 13 TRBV29-1 - TRBJ2-7
CASSLSVIAAYYEQYF TGTGCCAGCAGTTTATCGGTAATAGCGGCCTATTACGAGCAGTACTTC - 16 TRBV27 few TRBJ2-7
CSANPGTAYEQYF TGCAGTGCGAATCCCGGGACAGCCTACGAGCAGTACTTC TRBD1 13 TRBV20-1 - TRBJ2-7
CATSDAGTGRVEQFF TGTGCCACCAGTGACGCCGGGACAGGCCGAGTGGAGCAGTTCTTC TRBD1 15 TRBV24-1 - TRBJ2-1
CAISDFSGSSTGELFF TGTGCCATCAGTGATTTTTCAGGGAGCTCCACCGGGGAGCTGTTTTTT - 16 TRBV10-3 many TRBJ2-2
CASSLGSVLRGYTF TGTGCCAGCAGCTTAGGTTCGGTACTCCGTGGCTACACCTTC - 14 TRBV7-2 few TRBJ1-2
CAWGGLSTDTQYF TGTGCCTGGGGGGGTCTTAGCACAGATACGCAGTATTTT - 13 TRBV30 - TRBJ2-3
CASSVEGYGYTF TGTGCCAGCAGCGTAGAGGGATATGGCTACACCTTC - 12 TRBV7-9 - TRBJ1-2